This TCR beta chain was identified in a study of metastatic and nonmetastatic thyroid tumors. In the study overall: Repertoires from blood and tumor or nodule tissue of malignant and benign thyroid patients were compared. Study results and caveats: When malignant thyroid tumors were compared with benign nodules, TCR beta diversity was reportedly significantly higher in the malignant tumors. This held in both blood and tumor samples.

Authors' data handling: A papillary thyroid cancer distant-metastasis classifier was built from CDR3 differences across clinicopathological groups. With MiXCR, TCRdb called clones anew from the PCR reads. The V and J calls were not made by the authors but by TCRdb's processing. The sample shows about 92,000 clones, 15% of them seen only once. All patients were treatment-naive before thyroid surgery. This clone was seen only a few times. Its antigen is currently unknown. A much larger clone sits a single nucleotide away, making a read error possible. Germline V CDR1 and CDR2: MGHDK, SYGVNS. The CDR3 contains 14 residues.

Sequencing was carried out using blood. This sequence joins TRBV25-1 and TRBJ1-2; unclear D gene. This TCR was recovered from a female donor with papillary thyroid cancer or a benign thyroid nodule (not recorded which). Some clones in this sample may be carry-over from other donors' samples. This CDR3 reads CSSSESGVYYGYTF. The CDR3 DNA follows: TGTTCCAGCAGTGAATCTGGGGTCTACTATGGCTACACCTTC.